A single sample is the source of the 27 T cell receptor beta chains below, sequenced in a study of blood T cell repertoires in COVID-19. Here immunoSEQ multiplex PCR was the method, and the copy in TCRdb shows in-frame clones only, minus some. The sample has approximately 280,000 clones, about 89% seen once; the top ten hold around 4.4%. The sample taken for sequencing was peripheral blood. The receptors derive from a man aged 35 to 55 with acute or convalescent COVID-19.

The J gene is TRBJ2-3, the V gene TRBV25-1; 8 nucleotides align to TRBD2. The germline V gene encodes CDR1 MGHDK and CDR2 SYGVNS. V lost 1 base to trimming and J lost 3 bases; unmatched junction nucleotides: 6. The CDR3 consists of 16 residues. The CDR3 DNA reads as TGTGCCAGCAGTGAATTGAGGAGCGGGGGAACAGATACGCAGTATTTT. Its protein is CASSELRSGGTDTQYF.

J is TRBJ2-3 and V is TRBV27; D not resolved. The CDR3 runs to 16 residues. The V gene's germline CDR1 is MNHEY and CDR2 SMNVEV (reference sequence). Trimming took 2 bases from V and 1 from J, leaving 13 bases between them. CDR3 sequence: CASSLEPGDGTDTQYF. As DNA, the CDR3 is TGTGCCAGCAGTTTAGAACCGGGTGACGGCACAGATACGCAGTATTTT.

The CDR3 here is CASSILTGVNTEAFF. CDR3 nucleotides: TGCGCCAGCAGCATCCTTACAGGGGTTAACACTGAAGCTTTCTTT. V and J are TRBV5-1 and TRBJ1-1; 7 positions match TRBD1. CDR1 and CDR2 from the germline V gene are SGHRS and YFSETQ. Trimming removed 4 bases from V and 2 bases from J; junction bases left unmatched: 8. The CDR3 is 15 residues long.

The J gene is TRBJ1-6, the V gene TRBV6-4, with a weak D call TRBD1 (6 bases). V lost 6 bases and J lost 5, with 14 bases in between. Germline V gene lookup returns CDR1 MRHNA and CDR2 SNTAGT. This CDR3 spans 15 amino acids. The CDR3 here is CASRQSWTDNSPLHF. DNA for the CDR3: TGTGCCAGCAGGCAATCTTGGACAGATAATTCACCCCTCCACTTT.

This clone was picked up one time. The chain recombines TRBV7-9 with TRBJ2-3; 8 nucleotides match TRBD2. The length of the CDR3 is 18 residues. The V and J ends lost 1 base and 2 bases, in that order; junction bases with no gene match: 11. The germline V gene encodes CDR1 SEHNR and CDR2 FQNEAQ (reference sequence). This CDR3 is CASSLGQGGGPSTDTQYF. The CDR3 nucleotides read TGTGCCAGCAGCTTAGGGCAAGGCGGGGGGCCCTCCACAGATACGCAGTATTTT.

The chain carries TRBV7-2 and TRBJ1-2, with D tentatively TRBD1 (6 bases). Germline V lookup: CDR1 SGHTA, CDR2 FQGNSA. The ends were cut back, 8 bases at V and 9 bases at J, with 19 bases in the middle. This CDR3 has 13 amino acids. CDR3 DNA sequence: TGTGCCAGCGCCGAGCCGGGACAAAGCAGCTACACCTTC. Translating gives CASAEPGQSSYTF.

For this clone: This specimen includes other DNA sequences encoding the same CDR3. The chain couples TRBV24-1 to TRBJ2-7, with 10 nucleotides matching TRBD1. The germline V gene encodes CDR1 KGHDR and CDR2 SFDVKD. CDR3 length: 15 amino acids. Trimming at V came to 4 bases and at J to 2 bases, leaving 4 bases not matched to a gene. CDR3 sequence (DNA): TGTGCCACCAGTGACCCGGGACAGGGGACCTACGAGCAGTACTTC. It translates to CATSDPGQGTYEQYF.

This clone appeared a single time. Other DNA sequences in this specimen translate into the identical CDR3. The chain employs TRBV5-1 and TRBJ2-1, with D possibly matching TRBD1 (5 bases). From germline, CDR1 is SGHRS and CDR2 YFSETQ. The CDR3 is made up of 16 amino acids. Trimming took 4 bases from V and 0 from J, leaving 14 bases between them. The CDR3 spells CASSPGGASSYNEQFF. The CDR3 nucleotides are TGCGCCAGCAGCCCGGGTGGGGCAAGCTCCTACAATGAGCAGTTCTTC.

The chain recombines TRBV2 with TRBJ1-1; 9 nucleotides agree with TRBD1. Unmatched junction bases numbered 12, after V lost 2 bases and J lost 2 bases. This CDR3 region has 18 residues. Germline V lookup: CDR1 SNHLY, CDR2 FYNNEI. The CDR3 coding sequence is TGTGCCAGCAGTGAAATACCATCCTTTACAGGGGGCAACACTGAAGCTTTCTTT. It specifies CASSEIPSFTGGNTEAFF.

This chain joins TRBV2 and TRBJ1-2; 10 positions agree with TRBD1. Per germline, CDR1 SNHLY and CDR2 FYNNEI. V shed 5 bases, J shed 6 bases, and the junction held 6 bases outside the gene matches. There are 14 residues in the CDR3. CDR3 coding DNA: TGTGCCAGCAGTCGCCAGACAGGGGGCAATGGCTACACCTTC. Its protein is CASSRQTGGNGYTF.

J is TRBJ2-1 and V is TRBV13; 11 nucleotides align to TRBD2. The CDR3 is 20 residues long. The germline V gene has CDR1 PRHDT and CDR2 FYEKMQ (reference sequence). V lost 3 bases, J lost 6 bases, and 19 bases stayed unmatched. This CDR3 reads CASSFDPQREGTSGSNEQFF. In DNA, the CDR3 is TGTGCCAGCAGCTTCGATCCGCAACGGGAGGGGACTAGCGGATCCAATGAGCAGTTCTTC.

The CDR3 is CASSLQGNNEQFF. The CDR3 DNA follows: TGTGCCAGCAGCTTACAGGGTAACAATGAGCAGTTCTTC. The chain combines TRBV6-6 with TRBJ2-1; the D gene is possibly TRBD1 (6 bases). From germline, CDR1 is MNHNY and CDR2 SVGAGI (reference sequence). The CDR3 runs to 13 residues. Deletions cut 6 bases from V and 5 bases from J, with 11 bases between.

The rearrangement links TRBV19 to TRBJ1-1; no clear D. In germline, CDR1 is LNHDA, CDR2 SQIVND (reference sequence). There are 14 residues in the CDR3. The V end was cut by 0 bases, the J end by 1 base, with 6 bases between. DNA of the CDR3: TGTGCCAGTAGTATAGATCTTAGGAACACTGAAGCTTTCTTT. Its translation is CASSIDLRNTEAFF.

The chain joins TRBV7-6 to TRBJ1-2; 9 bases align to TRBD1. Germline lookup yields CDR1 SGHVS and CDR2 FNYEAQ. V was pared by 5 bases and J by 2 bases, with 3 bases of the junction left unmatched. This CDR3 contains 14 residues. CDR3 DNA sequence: TGTGCCAGCAGCCCCGGACAGGGGAACTATGGCTACACCTTC. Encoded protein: CASSPGQGNYGYTF. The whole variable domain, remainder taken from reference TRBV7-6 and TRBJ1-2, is GAGVSQSPRYKVTKRGQDVALRCDPISGHVSLYWYRQALGQGPEFLTYFNYEAQQDKSGLPNDRFSAERPEGSISTLTIQRTEQRDSAMYRCASSPGQGNYGYTFGSGTRLTVV.

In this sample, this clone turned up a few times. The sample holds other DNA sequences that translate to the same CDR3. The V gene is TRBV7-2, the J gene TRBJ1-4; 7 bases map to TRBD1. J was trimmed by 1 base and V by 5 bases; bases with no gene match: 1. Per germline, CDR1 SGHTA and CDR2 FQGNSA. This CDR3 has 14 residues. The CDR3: CASSRDRTNEKLFF. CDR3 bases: TGTGCCAGCAGCCGGGACAGAACTAATGAAAAACTGTTTTTT.

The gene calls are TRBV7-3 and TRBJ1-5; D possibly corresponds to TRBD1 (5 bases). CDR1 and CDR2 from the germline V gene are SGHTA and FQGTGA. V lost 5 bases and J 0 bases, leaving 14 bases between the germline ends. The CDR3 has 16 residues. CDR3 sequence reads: CASSHAPGFSNQPQHF. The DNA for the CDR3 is TGTGCCAGCAGCCATGCCCCAGGGTTTAGCAATCAGCCCCAGCATTTT.

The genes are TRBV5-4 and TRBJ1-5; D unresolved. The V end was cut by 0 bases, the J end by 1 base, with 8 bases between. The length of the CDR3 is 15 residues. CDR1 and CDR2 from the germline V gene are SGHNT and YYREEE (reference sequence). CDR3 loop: CASSLAGDSNQPQHF. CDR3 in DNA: TGTGCCAGCAGCTTGGCCGGAGACAGCAATCAGCCCCAGCATTTT.

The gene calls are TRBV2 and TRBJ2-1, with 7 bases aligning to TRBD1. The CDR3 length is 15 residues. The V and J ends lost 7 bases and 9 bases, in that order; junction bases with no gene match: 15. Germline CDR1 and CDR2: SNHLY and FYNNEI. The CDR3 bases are TGTGCCAGCACCGAGAACACAGGGGATCTCGGTGAGCAGTTCTTC. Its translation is CASTENTGDLGEQFF. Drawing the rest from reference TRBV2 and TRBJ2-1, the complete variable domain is EPEVTQTPSHQVTQMGQEVILRCVPISNHLYFYWYRQILGQKVEFLVSFYNNEISEKSEIFDDQFSVERPDGSNFTLKIRSTKLEDSAMYFCASTENTGDLGEQFFGPGTRLTVL.

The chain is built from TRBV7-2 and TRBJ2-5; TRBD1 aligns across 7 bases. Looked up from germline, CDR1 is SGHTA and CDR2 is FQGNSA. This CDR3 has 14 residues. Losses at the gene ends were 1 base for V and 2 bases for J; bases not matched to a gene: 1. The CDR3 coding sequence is TGTGCCAGCAGCTTAGACAGGGGACAAGAGACCCAGTACTTC. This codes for CASSLDRGQETQYF.

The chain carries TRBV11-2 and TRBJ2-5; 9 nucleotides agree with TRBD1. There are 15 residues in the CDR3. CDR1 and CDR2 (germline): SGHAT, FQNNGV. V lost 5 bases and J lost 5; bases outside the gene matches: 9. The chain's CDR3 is CASSSGQGRWETQYF. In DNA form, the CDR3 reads TGTGCCAGCAGCAGTGGACAGGGGAGGTGGGAGACCCAGTACTTC.

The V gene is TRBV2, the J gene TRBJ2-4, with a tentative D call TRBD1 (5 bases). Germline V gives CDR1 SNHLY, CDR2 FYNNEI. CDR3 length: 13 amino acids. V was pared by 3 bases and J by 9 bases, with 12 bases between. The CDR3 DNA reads TGTGCCAGCAGTGAGCTGCAGGGCGGCATTCAGTACTTC. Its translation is CASSELQGGIQYF.

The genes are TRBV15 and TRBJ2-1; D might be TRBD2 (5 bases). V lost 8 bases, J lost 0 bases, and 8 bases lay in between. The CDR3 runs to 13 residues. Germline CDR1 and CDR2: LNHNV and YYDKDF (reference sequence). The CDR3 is CATRGSSYNEQFF. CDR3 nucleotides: TGTGCCACCCGAGGGAGCTCCTACAATGAGCAGTTCTTC.

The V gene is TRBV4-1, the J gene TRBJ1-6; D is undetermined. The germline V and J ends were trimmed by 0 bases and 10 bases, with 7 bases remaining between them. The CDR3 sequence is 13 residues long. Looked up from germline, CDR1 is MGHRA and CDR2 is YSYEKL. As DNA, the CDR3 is TGCGCCAGCAGCCAAGATTGGCAATCACCCCTCCACTTT. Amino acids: CASSQDWQSPLHF.

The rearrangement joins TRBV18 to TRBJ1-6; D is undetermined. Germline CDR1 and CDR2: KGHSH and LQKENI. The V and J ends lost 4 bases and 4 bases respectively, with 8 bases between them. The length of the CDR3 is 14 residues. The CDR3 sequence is CASSLTGYNSPLHF. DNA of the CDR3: TGTGCCAGCTCACTAACGGGGTATAATTCACCCCTCCACTTT.

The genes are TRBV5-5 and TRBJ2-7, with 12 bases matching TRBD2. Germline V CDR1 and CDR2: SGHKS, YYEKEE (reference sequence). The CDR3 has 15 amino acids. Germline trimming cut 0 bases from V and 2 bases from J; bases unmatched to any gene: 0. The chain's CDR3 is CASSLGLAGAYEQYF. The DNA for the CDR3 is TGTGCCAGCAGCTTGGGACTAGCGGGGGCCTACGAGCAGTACTTC.

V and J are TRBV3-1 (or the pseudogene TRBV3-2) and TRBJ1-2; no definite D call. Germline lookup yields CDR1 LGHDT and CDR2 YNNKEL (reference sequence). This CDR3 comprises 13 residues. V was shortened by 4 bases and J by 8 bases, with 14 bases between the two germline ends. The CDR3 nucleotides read TGTGCCAGCAGCCTGTCGTCAGGTAAAGGCTACACCTTC. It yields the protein CASSLSSGKGYTF.

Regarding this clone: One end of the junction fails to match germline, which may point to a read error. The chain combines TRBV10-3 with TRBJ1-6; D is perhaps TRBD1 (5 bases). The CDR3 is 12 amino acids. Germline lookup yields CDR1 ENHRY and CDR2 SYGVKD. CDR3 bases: TGTGCCATCAGTGGTGACAGATGGTACCTCTACTTT. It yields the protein CAISGDRWYLYF.